This entry lists 27 T cell receptor beta chains sequenced from one sample in a study of T cell responses to AZD1222 COVID-19 vaccine. Clones were read by immunoSEQ multiplex PCR, and TCRdb kept only the in-frame ones, dropping some. The sample lists 130,000 or so clones, 90% occurring once. Sequencing was performed on peripheral blood, taken on day 0 of AZD1222 vaccination. The receptors were gathered from an adult in good health.

V and J are TRBV25-1 and TRBJ2-2; D is uncertain. V shed 4 bases and J shed 7 bases, with 10 bases lying between them. Germline values: CDR1 MGHDK, CDR2 SYGVNS. CDR3 size: 13 residues. In DNA, the CDR3 is TGTGCCAGCAGTGGCTGGGATCTCGGGGAGCTGTTTTTT. Protein product: CASSGWDLGELFF.

The rearrangement joins TRBV19 to TRBJ2-7; TRBD2 matches 11 bases. The CDR3 consists of 14 residues. V trimming: 6 bases; J trimming: 3 bases; junction bases outside the gene matches: 4. In germline, CDR1 is LNHDA, CDR2 SQIVND (reference sequence). The chain's CDR3 is CASSPGLAGYEQYF. The CDR3 DNA follows: TGTGCCAGTAGCCCCGGACTAGCGGGCTACGAGCAGTACTTC. Looking up the rest from reference TRBV19 and TRBJ2-7 gives the full variable domain: DGGITQSPKYLFRKEGQNVTLSCEQNLNHDAMYWYRQDPGQGLRLIYYSQIVNDFQKGDIAEGYSVSREKKESFPLTVTSAQKNPTAFYLCASSPGLAGYEQYFGPGTRLTVT.

This clone was observed a single time. The chain employs TRBV27 and TRBJ2-3; a possible D gene is TRBD1 (6 bases). The CDR3 length is 15 residues. Germline values: CDR1 MNHEY, CDR2 SMNVEV (reference sequence). V lost 2 bases and J lost 6, with 15 bases in between. The CDR3 DNA follows: TGTGCCAGCAGTTTACGGACAGACTTTAGGGATACGCAGTATTTT. Amino acid sequence: CASSLRTDFRDTQYF.

V and J are TRBV19 and TRBJ2-1; 9 bases are shared with TRBD2. Losses at the gene ends were 3 bases for V and 7 bases for J; bases not matched to a gene: 10. In germline, CDR1 is LNHDA, CDR2 SQIVND (reference sequence). CDR3 length: 16 amino acids. CDR3: CASSMRAGGVKNEQFF. In DNA form, the CDR3 reads TGTGCCAGTAGTATGAGGGCGGGAGGGGTTAAAAATGAGCAGTTCTTC. The whole variable domain, remainder taken from reference TRBV19 and TRBJ2-1, is DGGITQSPKYLFRKEGQNVTLSCEQNLNHDAMYWYRQDPGQGLRLIYYSQIVNDFQKGDIAEGYSVSREKKESFPLTVTSAQKNPTAFYLCASSMRAGGVKNEQFFGPGTRLTVL.

This clone was seen only once. This chain connects TRBV25-1 to TRBJ2-3; TRBD2 might be the D (5 bases). The germline V gene encodes CDR1 MGHDK and CDR2 SYGVNS. This CDR3 region has 13 residues. Trimming shortened V by 7 bases and J by 9 bases, and 17 bases separated the two germline ends. This CDR3 is CASTTSGRSTQYF. The CDR3 DNA follows: TGTGCCAGCACTACCTCGGGGAGAAGCACGCAGTATTTT. Based on the CDR3 plus reference TRBV25-1 and TRBJ2-3, the full variable domain is EADIYQTPRYLVIGTGKKITLECSQTMGHDKMYWYQQDPGMELHLIHYSYGVNSTEKGDLSSESTVSRIRTEHFPLTLESARPSHTSQYLCASTTSGRSTQYFGPGTRLTVL.

This chain connects TRBV7-8 to TRBJ2-7, with D unresolved. CDR1 is SGHVS and CDR2 is FQNEAQ in the germline V gene. The CDR3 sequence is 14 residues long. The V end was cut by 5 bases, the J end by 6 bases, with 17 bases between. The chain's CDR3 is CASSRSAVQFEQYF. CDR3 sequence (DNA): TGTGCCAGCAGCCGGTCCGCCGTTCAGTTCGAGCAGTACTTC.

The chain recombines TRBV5-1 with TRBJ1-1, with D unresolved. The ends were cut back, 0 bases at V and 4 bases at J, with 7 bases in the middle. CDR1 is SGHRS, CDR2 YFSETQ, per germline. There are 13 residues in the CDR3. The CDR3 here is CASSLGEGTEAFF. The DNA for the CDR3 is TGCGCCAGCAGCTTGGGGGAGGGCACTGAAGCTTTCTTT.

The chain carries TRBV5-5 and TRBJ1-5; D remains unclear. Germline CDR1 and CDR2: SGHKS and YYEKEE (reference sequence). The CDR3 runs 16 residues. V was trimmed by 4 bases and J by 0 bases, leaving 14 bases between them. The CDR3 DNA reads TGTGCCAGCAGCCCCAACGGGGTTCATAGCAATCAGCCCCAGCATTTT. Protein: CASSPNGVHSNQPQHF.

This clone was counted a single time. The chain joins TRBV19 to TRBJ1-2, with a tentative D call TRBD1 (5 bases). The V gene lost 4 bases and the J gene lost 3 bases, with 9 bases spanning the gap. This CDR3 region has 13 residues. The germline CDR1 and CDR2 sequences are LNHDA and SQIVND (reference sequence). The CDR3 region is CASSKTVDYGYTF. The CDR3 DNA sequence: TGTGCCAGTAGTAAGACAGTTGACTATGGCTACACCTTC.

This clone was detected only once. The chain carries TRBV6-2 or TRBV6-3 and TRBJ2-7; D call uncertain. This CDR3 contains 11 residues. V lost 5 bases, J lost 3 bases, and 5 bases lay in between. The germline V gene encodes CDR1 MNHEY and CDR2 SVGEGT. CDR3 amino acids: CASSDGYEQYF. The CDR3, as DNA: TGTGCCAGCAGTGACGGCTACGAGCAGTACTTC.

This clone was observed once. The V call is TRBV19, the J call TRBJ1-5; no reliable D call. Trimming took 2 bases from V and 5 from J, leaving 7 bases between them. This CDR3 region has 13 residues. Looked up from germline, CDR1 is LNHDA and CDR2 is SQIVND (reference sequence). In nucleotides, the CDR3 is TGTGCCAGTAGTATAAGTAACCATCAGCCCCAGCATTTT. Amino acids: CASSISNHQPQHF.

The chain uses TRBV10-3 and TRBJ1-3; D gene unclear. This CDR3 is 14 amino acids long. V lost 4 bases and J 2 bases, leaving 9 bases between the germline ends. Germline values: CDR1 ENHRY, CDR2 SYGVKD. In DNA form, the CDR3 reads TGTGCCATCAGTGGGGGTGACACTGGAAACACCATATATTTT. Its protein product is CAISGGDTGNTIYF.

This clone has only one observation. The rearrangement joins TRBV5-5 to TRBJ1-1, with D uncertain. Trimming removed 2 bases from V and 0 bases from J, with 11 bases in between. The CDR3 has 15 amino acids. CDR1 is SGHKS and CDR2 is YYEKEE in the germline V gene (reference sequence). Written as DNA, the CDR3 is TGTGCCAGCAGCTTCAGTTTGTGGGTGAACACTGAAGCTTTCTTT. Amino acid sequence: CASSFSLWVNTEAFF. The whole variable domain, filled in from reference TRBV5-5 and TRBJ1-1, reads DAGVTQSPTHLIKTRGQQVTLRCSPISGHKSVSWYQQVLGQGPQFIFQYYEKEERGRGNFPDRFSARQFPNYSSELNVNALLLGDSALYLCASSFSLWVNTEAFFGQGTRLTVV.

The gene calls are TRBV28 and TRBJ1-1; D ambiguous. The CDR3 totals 15 residues. V was trimmed by 6 bases and J by 6 bases, leaving 20 bases between them. CDR1 MDHEN and CDR2 SYDVKM come from the germline V gene. The CDR3 nucleotides are TGTGCCAGCAGCCTGCCCAATGGAAAGATGGCTGAAGCTTTCTTT. Its protein is CASSLPNGKMAEAFF.

The chain is built from TRBV18 and TRBJ2-7; 7 bases fit TRBD2. The junction had 4 bases not matched to a gene; V was cut back by 3 bases and J by 5 bases. The CDR3 runs 13 residues. CDR1 is KGHSH, CDR2 LQKENI, per germline. The CDR3 DNA is TGTGCCAGCTCACCGGGACTAATAGACGAGCAGTACTTC. It translates to CASSPGLIDEQYF.

This clone has just one count. The CDR3 region is CASSEGGRVDEQFF. The DNA of the CDR3 is TGTGCCAGCAGTGAAGGGGGACGAGTGGATGAGCAGTTCTTC. The rearrangement links TRBV6-1 to TRBJ2-1; perhaps D is TRBD1 or TRBD2 (5 bases each). Trimming left V 1 base short and J 8 bases short, with 12 bases between. This CDR3 is built from 14 residues. Germline V gene lookup returns CDR1 MNHNS and CDR2 SASEGT.

The CDR3 DNA sequence: TGTGCCACCCGACGGAGGTCAGATACGCAGTATTTT. The encoded protein is CATRRRSDTQYF. V gene TRBV10-3 combines with J gene TRBJ2-3, with a tentative D call TRBD2 (5 bases). Trimming took off 10 bases at V and 4 bases at J, with 12 bases between the two ends. Germline V gene lookup returns CDR1 ENHRY and CDR2 SYGVKD. The CDR3 is made up of 12 amino acids.

The gene calls are TRBV4-3 and TRBJ2-7, with 8 nucleotides matching TRBD1. V was pared by 3 bases and J by 6 bases, with 10 bases of the junction left unmatched. Germline CDR1 reads LGHNA; CDR2 reads YSLEER. CDR3 length equals 15 residues. The CDR3 spells CASSQSRTGTSEQYF. CDR3 in DNA: TGCGCCAGCAGCCAGTCCCGGACAGGGACGTCCGAGCAGTACTTC.

The chain joins TRBV12-3 or TRBV12-4 to TRBJ2-7; D ambiguous. Trimming left V 2 bases short and J 3 bases short, with 8 bases between. The CDR3 has 13 residues. CDR3 protein: CASSLTAIYEQYF. CDR3 sequence (DNA): TGTGCCAGCAGTTTAACCGCCATCTACGAGCAGTACTTC.

The J gene is TRBJ1-5, the V gene TRBV2, with D possibly matching TRBD1 (6 bases). The CDR3 is made up of 15 amino acids. The V and J ends lost 5 bases and 2 bases respectively, with 13 bases between them. CDR1 and CDR2 from the germline V gene are SNHLY and FYNNEI. The DNA for the CDR3 is TGTGCCAGCAGTATGACGCGACAGGGCAATCAGCCCCAGCATTTT. Translated: CASSMTRQGNQPQHF.

The chain joins TRBV11-2 to TRBJ1-1, with a tentative D call TRBD1 (5 bases). This CDR3 has 14 amino acids. V shed 7 bases and J shed 4 bases, with 16 bases lying between them. Looked up from germline, CDR1 is SGHAT and CDR2 is FQNNGV. CDR3 residues: CASTLGLGGTEAFF. Here the CDR3 DNA reads TGTGCCAGCACCCTAGGGCTTGGGGGCACTGAAGCTTTCTTT.

This chain links TRBV18 with TRBJ1-2, with D perhaps TRBD1 (6 bases). The CDR3 consists of 15 residues. Germline CDR1 reads KGHSH; CDR2 reads LQKENI. V shed 0 bases and J shed 4 bases, with 12 bases lying between them. CDR3 nucleotides: TGTGCCAGCTCACCACCTGAGGAAGGGGGCTATGGCTACACCTTC. As protein: CASSPPEEGGYGYTF.

V usage is TRBV28 and J usage is TRBJ1-6; no clear D. Germline-derived CDR1 and CDR2 are MDHEN and SYDVKM. This CDR3 is built from 12 residues. V was trimmed by 6 bases and J by 9 bases, leaving 9 bases between them. In DNA, the CDR3 is TGTGCCAGCAGCCCACAAGTTTCACCCCTCCACTTT. Its protein is CASSPQVSPLHF.

The V gene is TRBV7-9, the J gene TRBJ2-5, with a tentative D call TRBD1 (5 bases). The CDR3 is 15 amino acids. V shed 5 bases and J shed 3 bases, with 16 bases lying between them. Germline CDR1 is SEHNR and CDR2 is FQNEAQ (reference sequence). In DNA form, the CDR3 reads TGTGCCAGCAGCGGGGCGAGTACTGCCGAAGAGACCCAGTACTTC. Protein: CASSGASTAEETQYF.

The rearrangement links TRBV9 to TRBJ2-3, with no clear D. CDR1 is SGDLS, CDR2 YYNGEE, per germline. Trimming took 0 bases from V and 0 from J, leaving 8 bases between them. The CDR3 extends over 15 amino acids. This CDR3 is CASSVGFPSTDTQYF. CDR3 sequence (DNA): TGTGCCAGCAGCGTAGGGTTTCCTAGCACAGATACGCAGTATTTT.

This chain connects TRBV6-1 to TRBJ1-5; TRBD1 matches 9 bases. Germline trimming cut 0 bases from V and 8 bases from J; bases unmatched to any gene: 2. The CDR3 sequence is 14 residues long. In germline, CDR1 is MNHNS, CDR2 SASEGT. The CDR3 nucleotides are TGTGCCAGCAGTGAAGCGGGACAGGGAAAGCCCCAGCATTTT. Protein sequence: CASSEAGQGKPQHF.

The V and J genes are TRBV7-9 and TRBJ2-3; TRBD2 agrees at 9 bases. This CDR3 spans 16 amino acids. CDR1 SEHNR and CDR2 FQNEAQ come from the germline V gene (reference sequence). V was pared by 10 bases and J by 5 bases, with 16 bases of the junction left unmatched. The CDR3 bases are TGTGCCACCCTCTTCGGAATTAGCGGGAGTATAGATACGCAGTATTTT. It yields the protein CATLFGISGSIDTQYF. The full variable domain, completed using reference TRBV7-9 and TRBJ2-3, is DTGVSQNPRHKITKRGQNVTFRCDPISEHNRLYWYRQTLGQGPEFLTYFQNEAQLEKSRLLSDRFSAERPKGSFSTLEIQRTEQGDSAMYLCATLFGISGSIDTQYFGPGTRLTVL.